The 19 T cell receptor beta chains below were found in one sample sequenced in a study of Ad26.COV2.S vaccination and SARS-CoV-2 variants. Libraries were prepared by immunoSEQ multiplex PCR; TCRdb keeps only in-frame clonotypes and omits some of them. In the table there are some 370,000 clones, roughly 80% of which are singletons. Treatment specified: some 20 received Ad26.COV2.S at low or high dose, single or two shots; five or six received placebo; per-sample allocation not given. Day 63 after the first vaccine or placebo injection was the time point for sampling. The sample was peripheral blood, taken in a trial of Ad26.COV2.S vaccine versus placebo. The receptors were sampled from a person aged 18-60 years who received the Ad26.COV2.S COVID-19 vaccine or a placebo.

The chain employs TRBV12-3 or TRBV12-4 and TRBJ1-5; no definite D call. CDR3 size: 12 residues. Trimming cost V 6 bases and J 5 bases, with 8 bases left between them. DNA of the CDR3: TGTGCCAGCAGCGACGGTTATCAGCCCCAGCATTTT. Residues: CASSDGYQPQHF.

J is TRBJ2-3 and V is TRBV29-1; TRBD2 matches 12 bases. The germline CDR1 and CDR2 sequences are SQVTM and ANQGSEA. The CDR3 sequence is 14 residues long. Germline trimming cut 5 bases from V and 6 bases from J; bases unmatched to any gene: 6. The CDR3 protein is CSVQRGLAGDTQYF. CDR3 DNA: TGCAGCGTTCAAAGGGGACTAGCGGGTGATACGCAGTATTTT.

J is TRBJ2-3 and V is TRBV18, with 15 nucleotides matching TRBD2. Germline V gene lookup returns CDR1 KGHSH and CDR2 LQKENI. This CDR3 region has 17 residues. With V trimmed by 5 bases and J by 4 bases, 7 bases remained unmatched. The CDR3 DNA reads TGTGCCAGCTCATCCCGGACTAGCGGGGGGGTTCCAGATACGCAGTATTTT. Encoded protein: CASSSRTSGGVPDTQYF. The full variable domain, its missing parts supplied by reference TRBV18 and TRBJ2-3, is NAGVMQNPRHLVRRRGQEARLRCSPMKGHSHVYWYRQLPEEGLKFMVYLQKENIIDESGMPKERFSAEFPKEGPSILRIQQVVRGDSAAYFCASSSRTSGGVPDTQYFGPGTRLTVL.

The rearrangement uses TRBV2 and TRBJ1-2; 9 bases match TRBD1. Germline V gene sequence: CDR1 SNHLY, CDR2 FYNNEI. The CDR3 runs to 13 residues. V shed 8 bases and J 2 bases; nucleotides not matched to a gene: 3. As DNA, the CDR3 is TGTGCCAGCTTCGGACAGGGGAACTATGGCTACACCTTC. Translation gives CASFGQGNYGYTF.

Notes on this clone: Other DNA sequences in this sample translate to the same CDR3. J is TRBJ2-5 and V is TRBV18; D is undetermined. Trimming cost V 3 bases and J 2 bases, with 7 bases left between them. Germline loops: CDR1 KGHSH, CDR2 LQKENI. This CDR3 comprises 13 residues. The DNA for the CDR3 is TGTGCCAGCTCACCCCCCACGCAAGAGACCCAGTACTTC. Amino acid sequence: CASSPPTQETQYF.

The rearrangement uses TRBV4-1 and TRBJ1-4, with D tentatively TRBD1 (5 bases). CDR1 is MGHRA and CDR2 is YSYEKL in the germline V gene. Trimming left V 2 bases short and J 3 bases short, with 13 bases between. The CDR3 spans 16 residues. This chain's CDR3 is CASSQNFGGANEKLFF. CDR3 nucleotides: TGCGCCAGCAGCCAAAATTTTGGAGGGGCTAATGAAAAACTGTTTTTT.

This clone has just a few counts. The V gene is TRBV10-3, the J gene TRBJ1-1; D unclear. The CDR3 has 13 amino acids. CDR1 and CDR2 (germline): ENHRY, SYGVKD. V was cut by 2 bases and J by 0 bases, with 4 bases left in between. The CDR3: CAISEGVNTEAFF. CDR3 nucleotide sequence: TGTGCCATCAGTGAGGGAGTGAACACTGAAGCTTTCTTT.

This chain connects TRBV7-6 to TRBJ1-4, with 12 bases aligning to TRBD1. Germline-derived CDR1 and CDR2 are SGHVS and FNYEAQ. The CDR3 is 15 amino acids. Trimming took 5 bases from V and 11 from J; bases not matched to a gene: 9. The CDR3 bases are TGTGCCAGCAGCATAAGAGGGACAGGGGGCGGGAAACTGTTTTTT. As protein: CASSIRGTGGGKLFF.

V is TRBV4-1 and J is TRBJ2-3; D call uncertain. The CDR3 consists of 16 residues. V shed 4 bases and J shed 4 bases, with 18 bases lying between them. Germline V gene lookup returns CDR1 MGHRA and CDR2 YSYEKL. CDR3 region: CASSPRIGETADTQYF. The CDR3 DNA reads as TGCGCCAGCAGCCCGAGGATCGGCGAGACTGCAGATACGCAGTATTTT.

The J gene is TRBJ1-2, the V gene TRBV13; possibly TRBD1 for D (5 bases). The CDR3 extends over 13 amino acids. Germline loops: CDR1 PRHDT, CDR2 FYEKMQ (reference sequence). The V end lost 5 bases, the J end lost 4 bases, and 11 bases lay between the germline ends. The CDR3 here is CASSLLGGYGYTF. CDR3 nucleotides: TGTGCCAGCAGCCTCCTGGGGGGCTATGGCTACACCTTC.

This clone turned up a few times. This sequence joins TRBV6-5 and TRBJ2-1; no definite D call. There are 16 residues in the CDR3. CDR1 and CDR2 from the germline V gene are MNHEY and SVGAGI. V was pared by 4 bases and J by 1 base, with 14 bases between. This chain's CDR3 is CASSSARASSYNEQFF. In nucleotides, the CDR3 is TGTGCCAGCAGTTCGGCAAGAGCGAGTTCCTACAATGAGCAGTTCTTC.

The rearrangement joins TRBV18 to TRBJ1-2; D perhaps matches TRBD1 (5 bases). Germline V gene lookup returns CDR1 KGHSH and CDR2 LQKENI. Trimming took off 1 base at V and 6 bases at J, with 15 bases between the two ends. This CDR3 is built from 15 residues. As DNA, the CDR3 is TGTGCCAGCTCACCACAGCAGGGATTTTTTGATGGCTACACCTTC. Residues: CASSPQQGFFDGYTF.

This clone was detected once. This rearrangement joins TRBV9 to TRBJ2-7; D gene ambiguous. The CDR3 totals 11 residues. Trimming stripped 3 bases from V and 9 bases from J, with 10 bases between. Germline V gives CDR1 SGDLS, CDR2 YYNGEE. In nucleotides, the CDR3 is TGTGCCAGCAGCGGACCTTCGGGGCAGTACTTC. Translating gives CASSGPSGQYF.

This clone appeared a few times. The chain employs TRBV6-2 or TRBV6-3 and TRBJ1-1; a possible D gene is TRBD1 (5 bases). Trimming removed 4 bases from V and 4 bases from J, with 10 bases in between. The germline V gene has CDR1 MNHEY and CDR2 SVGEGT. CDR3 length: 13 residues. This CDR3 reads CASSFGGSTEAFF. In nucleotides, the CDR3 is TGTGCCAGCAGTTTTGGGGGATCCACTGAAGCTTTCTTT.

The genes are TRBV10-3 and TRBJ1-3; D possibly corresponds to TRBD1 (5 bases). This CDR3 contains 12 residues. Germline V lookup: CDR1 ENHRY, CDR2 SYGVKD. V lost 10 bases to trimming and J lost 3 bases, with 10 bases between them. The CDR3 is CATRDGGNTIYF. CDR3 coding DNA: TGTGCCACCAGGGACGGTGGAAACACCATATATTTT.

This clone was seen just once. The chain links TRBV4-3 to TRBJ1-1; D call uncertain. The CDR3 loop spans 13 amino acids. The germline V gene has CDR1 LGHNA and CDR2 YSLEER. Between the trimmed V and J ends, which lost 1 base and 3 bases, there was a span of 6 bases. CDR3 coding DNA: TGCGCCAGCAGCCAAGTAGTTCACACTGAAGCTTTCTTT. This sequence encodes CASSQVVHTEAFF.

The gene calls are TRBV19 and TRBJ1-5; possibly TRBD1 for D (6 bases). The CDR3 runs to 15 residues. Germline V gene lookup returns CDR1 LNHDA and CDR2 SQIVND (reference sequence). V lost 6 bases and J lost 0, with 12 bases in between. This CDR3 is CASSGTLYSNQPQHF. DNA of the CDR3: TGTGCCAGTAGCGGGACACTCTATAGCAATCAGCCCCAGCATTTT.

Here the CDR3 DNA reads TGTGCCAGCAGCTTAAATCCGATTAGGGGGCTTATCGGGAATTCACCCCTCCACTTT. The encoded protein is CASSLNPIRGLIGNSPLHF. This chain uses TRBV11-2 with TRBJ1-6; 7 bases align to TRBD1. CDR1 and CDR2 from the germline V gene are SGHAT and FQNNGV. CDR3 size: 19 residues. V was clipped by 2 bases and J by 7 bases; unmatched bases: 17. Filled out from reference TRBV11-2 and TRBJ1-6, the complete variable domain reads EAGVAQSPRYKIIEKRQSVAFWCNPISGHATLYWYQQILGQGPKLLIQFQNNGVVDDSQLPKDRFSAERLKGVDSTLKIQPAKLEDSAVYLCASSLNPIRGLIGNSPLHFGNGTRLTVT.

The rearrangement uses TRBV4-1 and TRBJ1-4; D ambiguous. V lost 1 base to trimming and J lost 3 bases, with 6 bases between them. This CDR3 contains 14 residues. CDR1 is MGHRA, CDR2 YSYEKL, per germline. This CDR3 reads CASSQGPANEKLFF. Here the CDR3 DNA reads TGCGCCAGCAGCCAAGGGCCGGCTAATGAAAAACTGTTTTTT.